These 13 T cell receptor beta chains came from one sample sequenced in a study of neurological immune-mediated disorders. TCRdb called the 5' RACE reads again in MiXCR, with one record for every CDR3 protein. The sample has roughly 52,000 distinct CDR3 sequences; approximately 6.2% are singletons. Sample: CD4+ T cells from blood. These receptors were taken from a woman aged 18-29 years with multiple sclerosis.

This clonotype came up many times. The genes are TRBV27 and TRBJ2-4; TRBD1 or TRBD2 may be the D gene (5 bases each). CDR1 MNHEY and CDR2 SMNVEV come from the germline V gene (reference sequence). Deletions cut 5 bases from V and 5 bases from J, with 22 bases between. The CDR3 has 17 residues. The DNA of the CDR3 is TGTGCCAGCAGTCCGACGGGAATAGGGGTTTTTGAAAACATTCAGTACTTC. Amino acids: CASSPTGIGVFENIQYF.

This clonotype was counted many times. The chain couples TRBV25-1 to TRBJ1-2, with 8 nucleotides matching TRBD1. The V gene end was trimmed by 7 bases and the J gene end by 12 bases; junction bases not matched to a gene: 34. CDR3 length equals 20 residues. Looked up from germline, CDR1 is MGHDK and CDR2 is SYGVNS. This CDR3 is CASTLTLRDRPSFGSPSHTF. CDR3 nucleotide sequence: TGTGCCAGCACCTTAACGCTCCGGGACAGGCCAAGTTTCGGTTCTCCGTCCCACACCTTC.

In this sample, this clonotype turned up many times. The genes are TRBV27 and TRBJ2-5, with 8 positions matching TRBD2. The V gene's germline CDR1 is MNHEY and CDR2 SMNVEV (reference sequence). The CDR3 is 15 amino acids. V lost 4 bases to trimming and J lost 5 bases; unmatched junction nucleotides: 9. The CDR3 DNA reads TGTGCCAGCAGTTGGAACGGGGGGGCGAGGGAGACCCAGTACTTC. Its protein product is CASSWNGGARETQYF.

This clonotype was observed many times. The rearrangement links TRBV5-1 to TRBJ1-3; 10 bases agree with TRBD1. V gave up 4 bases and J gave up 9 bases; unmatched junction bases: 7. CDR1 and CDR2 (germline): SGHRS, YFSETQ. The CDR3 runs 14 residues. Here the CDR3 DNA reads TGCGCCAGCAGCCAGGGACAGGGGTTCAGCACCATATATTTT. Its protein product is CASSQGQGFSTIYF.

This clonotype was seen more than once but under ten times. The CDR3 spells CASSYAGDGADTQYF. As DNA, the CDR3 is TGTGCCAGCAGTTACGCGGGAGACGGGGCAGATACGCAGTATTTT. This chain uses TRBV6-2 or TRBV6-3 with TRBJ2-3; TRBD2 aligns across 7 bases. V lost 2 bases, J lost 4 bases, and 6 bases stayed unmatched. CDR3 size: 15 residues. In germline, CDR1 is MNHEY, CDR2 SVGEGT.

This clonotype was seen at least ten times. Here the CDR3 DNA reads TGTGCCAGCAGACCGGGACAGGGGGGCAATGAAAAACTGTTTTTT. It is translated as CASRPGQGGNEKLFF. The chain combines TRBV6-5 with TRBJ1-4, with TRBD1 matching over 11 bases. The CDR3 runs 15 residues. The J segment lost 5 bases and the V segment lost 6 bases, leaving 5 bases of the junction unmatched. Per germline, CDR1 MNHEY and CDR2 SVGAGI.

On this clonotype: A much larger clone differs by one base, so this may be a read error. The chain is built from TRBV7-6 and TRBJ1-2; 7 positions agree with TRBD1. CDR1 and CDR2 from the germline V gene are SGHVS and FNYEAQ. The CDR3 totals 13 residues. Here the CDR3 reads CVSSVDRVRGYTF. In DNA, the CDR3 is TGTGTCAGCAGCGTCGACAGGGTTCGGGGCTACACCTTC.

This clonotype was recorded at least ten times. The chain carries TRBV20-1 and TRBJ2-3; 7 bases line up with TRBD1. Germline V gene lookup returns CDR1 DFQATT and CDR2 SNEGSKA (reference sequence). This CDR3 is 15 amino acids long. V shed 2 bases, J shed 3 bases, and the junction held 8 bases outside the gene matches. The CDR3 sequence is CSARPPLGQTDTQYF. The CDR3 DNA follows: TGCAGTGCTAGACCTCCTTTGGGACAGACAGATACGCAGTATTTT.

The sample holds many counts of this clonotype. This rearrangement joins TRBV2 to TRBJ1-5; possibly TRBD1 for D (6 bases). The CDR3 extends over 13 amino acids. Germline V gives CDR1 SNHLY, CDR2 FYNNEI. V gave up 10 bases and J gave up 4 bases, with 14 bases separating them. For the CDR3, the DNA is TGTGCCACGAAGGACAGAGGAAATCAGCCCCAGCATTTT. It yields the protein CATKDRGNQPQHF.

This clonotype was recorded only once. This chain links TRBV7-9 with TRBJ2-7; D gene uncertain. The CDR3 length is 12 residues. Germline CDR1 and CDR2: SEHNR and FQNEAQ (reference sequence). CDR3: CASILGIGGQYV. The CDR3 nucleotides read TGTGCCAGCATCTTAGGGATCGGTGGGCAGTACGTT.

This clonotype was observed at least ten times. The V and J genes are TRBV12-3 or TRBV12-4 and TRBJ1-3; D not resolved. V gave up 3 bases and J gave up 0 bases, with 21 bases separating them. This CDR3 spans 19 amino acids. The CDR3 region has the DNA TGTGCCAGCAGTTTGGAGGCGGAGGTCCCCGACTTCTCTGGAAACACCATATATTTT. Amino acids: CASSLEAEVPDFSGNTIYF.

This clonotype came up many times. The rearrangement uses TRBV7-2 and TRBJ2-7; D not resolved. The germline CDR1 and CDR2 sequences are SGHTA and FQGNSA. The CDR3 is made up of 11 amino acids. The V and J ends lost 5 bases and 6 bases respectively, with 8 bases between them. The CDR3: CASSPHREQYF. The CDR3 bases are TGTGCCAGCAGCCCCCACCGCGAGCAGTACTTC.

This clonotype was seen repeatedly, ten times or more. V and J are TRBV3-1 and TRBJ2-3, with 10 bases matching TRBD2. The ends lost 9 bases at V and 1 base at J; junction bases unmatched: 7. Per the germline V gene, CDR1 is LGHDT and CDR2 is YNNKEL (reference sequence). The CDR3 totals 15 residues. Here the CDR3 reads CARGYGTSGTDTQYF. The CDR3, as DNA: TGTGCCAGAGGATACGGGACTAGCGGCACAGATACGCAGTATTTT.